The next 15 T cell receptor beta chains were all read from a single sample in a study of T cell responses to AZD1222 COVID-19 vaccine. Method: immunoSEQ multiplex PCR; TCRdb's copy keeps in-frame clones and lacks some. Altogether about 120,000 clones are present, just over 90% being singletons, with the ten largest covering under 5.5%. The specimen comprised peripheral blood, sampled on day 0 of AZD1222 vaccination. These receptors were taken from an adult in good health.

This clone has a single count. The gene calls are TRBV5-1 and TRBJ2-7; unclear D gene. Looked up from germline, CDR1 is SGHRS and CDR2 is YFSETQ. There are 14 residues in the CDR3. V shed 0 bases and J shed 5 bases, with 12 bases lying between them. CDR3 in DNA: TGCGCCAGCAGCTTGGACAGCCTAACTAACGAGCAGTACTTC. Its translation: CASSLDSLTNEQYF. The full variable domain, rest sourced from reference TRBV5-1 and TRBJ2-7, is KAGVTQTPRYLIKTRGQQVTLSCSPISGHRSVSWYQQTPGQGLQFLFEYFSETQRNKGNFPGRFSGRQFSNSRSEMNVSTLELGDSALYLCASSLDSLTNEQYFGPGTRLTVT.

V is TRBV24-1 and J is TRBJ1-1; unclear D gene. Germline V gene lookup returns CDR1 KGHDR and CDR2 SFDVKD. With 5 bases removed from V and 3 bases from J, the gap between germline ends came to 3 bases. The CDR3 has 11 amino acids. DNA of the CDR3: TGTGCCACCAGTGGCCACACTGAAGCTTTCTTT. Protein: CATSGHTEAFF.

The chain combines TRBV12-3 or TRBV12-4 with TRBJ1-2; D is unclear. V gave up 2 bases and J gave up 6 bases, with 10 bases separating them. The CDR3 contains 13 residues. The DNA of the CDR3 is TGTGCCAGCAGTTTACGGGAATTGGATGGCTACACCTTC. This sequence encodes CASSLRELDGYTF.

The V call is TRBV6-5, the J call TRBJ2-7; 7 nucleotides agree with TRBD1. From germline, CDR1 is MNHEY and CDR2 SVGAGI. Germline trimming cut 5 bases from V and 0 bases from J; bases unmatched to any gene: 7. CDR3 size: 15 residues. The CDR3 coding sequence is TGTGCCAGCAGTACTCAGGACAGGAGCTCCTACGAGCAGTACTTC. The encoded protein is CASSTQDRSSYEQYF.

This clone was recorded once. The chain's CDR3 is CASSLGGDLGETQYF. CDR3 bases: TGCGCCAGCAGCCTCGGGGGGGATCTCGGGGAGACCCAGTACTTC. This chain connects TRBV5-1 to TRBJ2-5; 8 bases map to TRBD2. The CDR3 contains 15 residues. The germline gives CDR1 SGHRS, CDR2 YFSETQ. V was pared by 4 bases and J by 5 bases, with 10 bases of the junction left unmatched.

The chain is built from TRBV6-2 or TRBV6-3 and TRBJ1-3; D uncertain. The CDR3 is 15 residues long. Germline lookup yields CDR1 MNHEY and CDR2 SVGEGT. V was trimmed by 0 bases and J by 0 bases, leaving 6 bases between them. In DNA form, the CDR3 reads TGTGCCAGCAGTTACTCGACCTACTCTGGAAACACCATATATTTT. It codes for CASSYSTYSGNTIYF.

V usage is TRBV19 and J usage is TRBJ1-5; 7 bases fit TRBD1. Germline CDR1 and CDR2: LNHDA and SQIVND (reference sequence). Trimming cost V 4 bases and J 0 bases; bases outside gene matches: 3. The CDR3 is 15 amino acids. CDR3 nucleotides: TGTGCCAGTAGTACCGGGACAGCTAGCAATCAGCCCCAGCATTTT. This gives the protein CASSTGTASNQPQHF.

This chain joins TRBV6-2 or TRBV6-3 and TRBJ2-7; 8 nucleotides agree with TRBD1. The CDR3 is 14 amino acids. Germline V gene lookup returns CDR1 MNHEY and CDR2 SVGEGT. V gave up 5 bases and J gave up 5 bases; unmatched junction bases: 8. CDR3 coding DNA: TGTGCCAGCAGTGTGACAGGGGAGAGAGACGAGCAGTACTTC. Translation: CASSVTGERDEQYF.

The chain employs TRBV19 and TRBJ1-2, with D hard to call. With 5 bases removed from V and 0 bases from J, the gap between germline ends came to 13 bases. Per the germline V gene, CDR1 is LNHDA and CDR2 is SQIVND (reference sequence). CDR3 length: 15 residues. The CDR3: CASSGRRNPNYGYTF. Here the CDR3 DNA reads TGTGCCAGTAGTGGCAGAAGGAACCCTAACTATGGCTACACCTTC.

This rearrangement joins TRBV20-1 to TRBJ2-2, with D unresolved. CDR3 length: 11 amino acids. CDR1 DFQATT and CDR2 SNEGSKA come from the germline V gene (reference sequence). V lost 6 bases and J lost 3, with 5 bases in between. The DNA for the CDR3 is TGCAGTGCAAGTTACACCGGGGAGCTGTTTTTT. It yields the protein CSASYTGELFF.

The genes are TRBV7-9 and TRBJ2-7; D remains unclear. V lost 6 bases to trimming and J lost 4 bases, with 10 bases between them. CDR1 SEHNR and CDR2 FQNEAQ come from the germline V gene (reference sequence). The CDR3 has 12 amino acids. Here the CDR3 reads CASRPDSYEQYF. The CDR3, as DNA: TGTGCCAGCAGACCTGACTCGTACGAGCAGTACTTC.

This clone was observed once. The V call is TRBV7-9, the J call TRBJ2-7, with D hard to call. Germline CDR1 SEHNR, CDR2 FQNEAQ (reference sequence). This CDR3 region has 12 residues. Between the trimmed V and J ends, which lost 5 bases and 3 bases, there was a span of 8 bases. Here the CDR3 DNA reads TGTGCCAGCAGCCTCTCGAGCTACGAGCAGTACTTC. Its protein is CASSLSSYEQYF. Using reference TRBV7-9 and TRBJ2-7 for the parts outside the CDR3, the full variable domain is DTGVSQNPRHKITKRGQNVTFRCDPISEHNRLYWYRQTLGQGPEFLTYFQNEAQLEKSRLLSDRFSAERPKGSFSTLEIQRTEQGDSAMYLCASSLSSYEQYFGPGTRLTVT.

This rearrangement joins TRBV12-1 to TRBJ1-5; the table gives TRBD1 as D, unverified against the DNA. TRBV12-1 is a documented pseudogene. The CDR3 spans 14 residues. The CDR3 here is CAIPTGTGCQPQHF. Here the CDR3 DNA reads TGTGCCATTCCTACCGGGACAGGGTGTCAGCCCCAGCATTTT.

To note about this clone: At the DNA level, this CDR3 is encoded by other sequences in the same sample as well. The genes are TRBV4-1 and TRBJ1-1; 9 bases are shared with TRBD1. The germline CDR1 and CDR2 sequences are MGHRA and YSYEKL. Trimming cost V 1 base and J 0 bases; bases outside gene matches: 3. This CDR3 is 16 amino acids long. CDR3 sequence: CASSQGWTGVNTEAFF. The DNA for the CDR3 is TGCGCCAGCAGCCAAGGATGGACAGGGGTGAACACTGAAGCTTTCTTT.

This chain uses TRBV12-5 with TRBJ1-1; D gene uncertain. Trimming removed 5 bases at V and 5 bases at J, with 12 bases between. Germline CDR1 LGHNT, CDR2 FRNRAP. The CDR3 extends over 13 amino acids. For the CDR3, the DNA is TGTGCTAGTGGTCCTTCGTCGGGGACTGAAGCTTTCTTT. Protein sequence: CASGPSSGTEAFF.